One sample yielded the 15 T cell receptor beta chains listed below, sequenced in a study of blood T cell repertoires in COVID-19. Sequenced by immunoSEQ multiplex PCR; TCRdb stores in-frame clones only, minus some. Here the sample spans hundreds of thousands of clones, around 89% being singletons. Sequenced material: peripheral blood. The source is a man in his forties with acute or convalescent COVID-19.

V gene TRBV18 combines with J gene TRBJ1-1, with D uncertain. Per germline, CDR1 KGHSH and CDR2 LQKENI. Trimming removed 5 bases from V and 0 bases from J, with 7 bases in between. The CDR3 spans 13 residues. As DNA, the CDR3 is TGTGCCAGCTCAGCGGGCCTGAACACTGAAGCTTTCTTT. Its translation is CASSAGLNTEAFF.

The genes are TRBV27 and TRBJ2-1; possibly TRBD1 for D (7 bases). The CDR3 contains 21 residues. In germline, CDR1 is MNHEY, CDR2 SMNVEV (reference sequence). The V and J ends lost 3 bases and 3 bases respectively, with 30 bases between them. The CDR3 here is CASSFRWMVGGGRGNYNEQFF. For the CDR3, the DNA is TGTGCCAGCAGTTTTCGTTGGATGGTAGGAGGGGGCAGGGGGAACTACAATGAGCAGTTCTTC.

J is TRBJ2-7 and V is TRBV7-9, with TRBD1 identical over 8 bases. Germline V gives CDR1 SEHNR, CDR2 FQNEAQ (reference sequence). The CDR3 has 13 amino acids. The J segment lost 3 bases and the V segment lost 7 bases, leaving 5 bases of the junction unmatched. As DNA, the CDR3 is TGTGCCAGCACCTCGGGACAGGACTACGAGCAGTACTTC. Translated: CASTSGQDYEQYF.

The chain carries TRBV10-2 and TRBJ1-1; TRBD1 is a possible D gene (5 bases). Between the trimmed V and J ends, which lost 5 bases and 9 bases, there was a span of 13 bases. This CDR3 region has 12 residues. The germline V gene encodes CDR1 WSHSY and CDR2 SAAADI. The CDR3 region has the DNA TGCGCCAGCAGTCGGGAGGGACTCCAAGCTTTCTTT. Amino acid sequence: CASSREGLQAFF.

The CDR3 region is CASSLRGASPLHF. The CDR3 DNA is TGTGCCAGCAGTTTACGGGGGGCTTCACCCCTCCACTTT. The chain combines TRBV27 with TRBJ1-6; possibly TRBD1 for D (6 bases). Germline V gene sequence: CDR1 MNHEY, CDR2 SMNVEV (reference sequence). CDR3 length equals 13 residues. V lost 2 bases to trimming and J lost 9 bases, with 8 bases between them.

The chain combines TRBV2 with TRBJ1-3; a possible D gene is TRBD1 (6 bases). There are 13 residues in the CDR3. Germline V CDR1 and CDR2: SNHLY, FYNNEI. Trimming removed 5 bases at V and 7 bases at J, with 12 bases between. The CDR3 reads CASSLRTANTIYF. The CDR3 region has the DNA TGTGCCAGCAGTCTCCGGACAGCGAACACCATATATTTT.

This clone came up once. The CDR3 DNA reads TGTGCCAGCAGCTACCCAGTAGGAGGGGGCGGAACCGGGGAGCTGTTTTTT. Amino acid sequence: CASSYPVGGGGTGELFF. The rearrangement joins TRBV5-4 to TRBJ2-2; D may be TRBD1 (7 bases). CDR1 SGHNT and CDR2 YYREEE come from the germline V gene (reference sequence). There are 17 residues in the CDR3. The V end was cut by 3 bases, the J end by 5 bases, with 20 bases between.

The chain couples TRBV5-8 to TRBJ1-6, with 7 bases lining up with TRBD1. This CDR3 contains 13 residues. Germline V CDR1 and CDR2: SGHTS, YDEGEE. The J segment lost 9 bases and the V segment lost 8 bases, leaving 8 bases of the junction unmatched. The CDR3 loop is CASSRDRPSPLHF. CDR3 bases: TGTGCCAGTTCGCGGGACAGACCTTCACCCCTCCACTTT.

The DNA of the CDR3 is TGTGCTAGTGGTTTGGTTGGCGGAACTGAAGCTTTCTTT. Encoded protein: CASGLVGGTEAFF. V gene TRBV12-5 combines with J gene TRBJ1-1, with D unclear. V was shortened by 0 bases and J by 5 bases, with 7 bases between the two germline ends. This CDR3 has 13 residues. CDR1 and CDR2 from the germline V gene are LGHNT and FRNRAP. The full variable domain, with the rest looked up from reference TRBV12-5 and TRBJ1-1, is DARVTQTPRHKVTEMGQEVTMRCQPILGHNTVFWYRQTMMQGLELLAYFRNRAPLDDSGMPKDRFSAEMPDATLATLKIQPSEPRDSAVYFCASGLVGGTEAFFGQGTRLTVV.

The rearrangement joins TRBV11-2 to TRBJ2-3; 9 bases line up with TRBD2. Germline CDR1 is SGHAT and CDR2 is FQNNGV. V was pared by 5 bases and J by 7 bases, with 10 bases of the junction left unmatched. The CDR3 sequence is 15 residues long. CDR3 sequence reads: CASSGGGASGNTQYF. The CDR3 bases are TGTGCCAGCAGCGGCGGGGGGGCTTCGGGAAATACGCAGTATTTT. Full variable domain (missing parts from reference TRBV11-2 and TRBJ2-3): EAGVAQSPRYKIIEKRQSVAFWCNPISGHATLYWYQQILGQGPKLLIQFQNNGVVDDSQLPKDRFSAERLKGVDSTLKIQPAKLEDSAVYLCASSGGGASGNTQYFGPGTRLTVL.

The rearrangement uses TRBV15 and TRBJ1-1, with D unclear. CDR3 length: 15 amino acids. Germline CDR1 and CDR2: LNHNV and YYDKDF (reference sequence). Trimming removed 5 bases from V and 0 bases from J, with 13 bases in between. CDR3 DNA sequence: TGTGCCACCAGCGGAGCGGGTACCTTGAACACTGAAGCTTTCTTT. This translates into CATSGAGTLNTEAFF. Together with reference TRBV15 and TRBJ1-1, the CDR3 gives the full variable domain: DAMVIQNPRYQVTQFGKPVTLSCSQTLNHNVMYWYQQKSSQAPKLLFHYYDKDFNNEADTPDNFQSRRPNTSFCFLDIRSPGLGDTAMYLCATSGAGTLNTEAFFGQGTRLTVV.

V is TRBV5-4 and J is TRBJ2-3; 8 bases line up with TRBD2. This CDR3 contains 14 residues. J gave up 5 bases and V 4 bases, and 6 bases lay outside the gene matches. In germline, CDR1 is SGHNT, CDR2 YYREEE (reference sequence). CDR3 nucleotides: TGTGCCAGCAGCCCGGGGGGGTCTGGAGATACGCAGTATTTT. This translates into CASSPGGSGDTQYF.

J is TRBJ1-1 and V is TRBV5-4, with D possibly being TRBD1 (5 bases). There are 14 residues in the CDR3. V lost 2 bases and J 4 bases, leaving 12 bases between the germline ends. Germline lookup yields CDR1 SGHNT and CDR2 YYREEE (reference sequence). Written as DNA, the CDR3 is TGTGCCAGCAGCTTTGATACAGGAGCCACTGAAGCTTTCTTT. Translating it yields CASSFDTGATEAFF.

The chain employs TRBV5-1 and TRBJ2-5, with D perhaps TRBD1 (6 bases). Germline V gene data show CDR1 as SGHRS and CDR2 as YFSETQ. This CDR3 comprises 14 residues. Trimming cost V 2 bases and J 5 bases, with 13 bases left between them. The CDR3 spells CASSFWGQGETQYF. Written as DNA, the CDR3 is TGCGCCAGCAGCTTTTGGGGGCAAGGGGAGACCCAGTACTTC.

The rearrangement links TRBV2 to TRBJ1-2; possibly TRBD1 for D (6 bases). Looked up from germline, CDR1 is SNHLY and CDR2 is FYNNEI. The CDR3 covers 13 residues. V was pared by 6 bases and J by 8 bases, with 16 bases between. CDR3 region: CASSAAGGGGYTF. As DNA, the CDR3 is TGTGCCAGCAGCGCCGCGGGGGGCGGGGGCTACACCTTC.